Many counts were recorded for the clone carrying this T cell receptor (beta chain). Antigen unknown. The CDR3 spans 15 residues. Germline V lookup: CDR1 KGHSH, CDR2 LQKENI. V gave up 4 bases and J gave up 0 bases; unmatched junction bases: 4. The source of the sample is a study of PD-L1 blockade in urothelial cancer. Whole-study context: Patients' prior chemotherapy regimens numbered 0 to 3.

Spike-ins of synthetic TCR analog templates went into each PCR. Repertoires were generated with immunoSEQ multiplex PCR, while TCRdb's copy carries only in-frame clones and drops some. The repertoire holds about 80,000 clones, roughly 90% seen once, with more than 5.5% in the top ten. Diagnoses among patients were locally advanced or metastatic urothelial carcinoma. General study points: Below-median blood TCR clonality before treatment forecast better survival.

The sample consisted of PBMCs, taken around atezolizumab (anti-PD-L1) treatment. V usage is TRBV18 and J usage is TRBJ1-2, with 8 bases fitting TRBD1. The sequence came from a woman aged 65 to 85 with urothelial cancer. CDR3 DNA: TGTGCCAGCTCACTCGGGACAGGTACTAACTATGGCTACACCTTC. It translates to CASSLGTGTNYGYTF.